This T cell receptor beta chain was recorded in a study of blood T cells in healthy people across ages (dated by TCRdb to 2015 to 2017). Notes on the research overall: In model experiments, template switching captured roughly one uniquely barcoded TCR beta cDNA molecule for every two T cells. To avoid experimental bias, donors of different ages were distributed randomly across sequencing lanes. The study analyzed two additional independent replicas of 1 million unique cDNA reads from the same blood draw for two donors, one aged 18 to 29 and one aged 80 or older. The donors were split into four age groups: young (average about 16 years), middle-aged (about 40), aged (roughly 68) and long-lived (over 75). Using deep sequencing normalized with unique cDNA molecular identifiers, the study measured how TCR beta repertoire diversity changes with age.

The library came from 5' RACE. The listed sequencing device is Illumina HiSeq 2500. The second PCR ran for about 6 to 11 cycles and used a J-beta primer mix along with a sample-barcoded 5' primer. A unique molecular identifier was introduced onto each TCR beta cDNA molecule by a template-switch 5' adaptor carrying 12 random nucleotides. At least 2.5 million CDR3-containing paired-end reads were obtained from each sample. First-strand cDNA was synthesized from all RNA with the Mint cDNA synthesis kit, primed by a TRBC-specific oligonucleotide. Following uracil-DNA glycosylase treatment, all cDNA underwent a first 18-cycle PCR with the universal primers M1SS and BC2_uni_R. As for how the authors treated the data: Normalization of each sample was performed by random selection of 1 million high-quality reads, each carrying a distinct molecular identifier. Instead of being binned into consensus sequences, reads that shared molecular identifiers were thrown out. MiTCR, set to a Q25 quality threshold and the strictest error-elimination algorithm, was used for CDR3 identification, clonotype clustering and error correction. A nonparametric unseen species model with Euler transformation was used to estimate lower-bound total TCR beta diversity. TCRdb reanalyzed the raw reads on its own, using fastp at Q25 for trimming and MiXCR for clone calling, and kept in-frame beta chains. Rows are unified per CDR3 protein, each entry keeping the most common DNA and genes. The V and J calls were determined by TCRdb, not by the authors. The sample table holds about 800,000 distinct CDR3 sequences, of which roughly 46% were seen once. The top ten constitute around 18% of the sample.

Based on the germline V gene, the CDR1 and CDR2 sequences are SNHLY and FYNNEI. Measured from the cysteine to the phenylalanine, the CDR3 is 15 residues long. Only CDR3 DNA remains: 45 bases, in frame from the first base. What the authors observed across the whole study: Observed TCR beta diversity per million T cells fell roughly linearly with age, and a significant reduction was already apparent by age around 39. The long-lived group showed more naive CD4+ T cells, fewer expanded clones and increased TCR diversity than the aged group, suggesting age selection. Because donor CMV infection status was unknown, age-related changes in expanded clonotypes were potentially confounded. Bulk unsorted PBMC profiling prevented conclusive comparison of naive and antigen-experienced compartments. Total diversity estimates from one million sequenced T cells were considered lower bounds and underestimates. Observed TCR beta diversity correlated strongly with the percentage of naive T cells measured by flow cytometry.

Systemically healthy Caucasian individuals from Russia, some 36 in total and aged about 6 to 95 years, were included as donors. Each donor gave 8 to 10 milliliters of peripheral blood, collected into EDTA-treated Vacutainer tubes. Ficoll-Paque density-gradient centrifugation was used to isolate PBMCs, with at least 7 million obtained per sample. Total RNA was extracted from PBMCs with Trizol reagent, with at least 6 micrograms obtained per sample. The percentages of naive CD45RAhigh/CD27high T cells were determined by flow cytometry on a PBMC aliquot from every donor. Concerning this clonotype itself: What this receptor recognizes is not known. The germline gene is not matched at one end of the junction; a read error may be the cause.

The chain is assembled from TRBV2 and TRBJ2-5; a stretch of 7 junction bases matches TRBD2. Sequenced material: blood. This TCR was recovered from a man at least 80 years old in good health. The nucleotide sequence is TGTGCCAGCAGATGGGCTAGCGGAGAGGAAGAGACCCGGTACTTC. Its translation reads: CASRWASGEEETRYF.